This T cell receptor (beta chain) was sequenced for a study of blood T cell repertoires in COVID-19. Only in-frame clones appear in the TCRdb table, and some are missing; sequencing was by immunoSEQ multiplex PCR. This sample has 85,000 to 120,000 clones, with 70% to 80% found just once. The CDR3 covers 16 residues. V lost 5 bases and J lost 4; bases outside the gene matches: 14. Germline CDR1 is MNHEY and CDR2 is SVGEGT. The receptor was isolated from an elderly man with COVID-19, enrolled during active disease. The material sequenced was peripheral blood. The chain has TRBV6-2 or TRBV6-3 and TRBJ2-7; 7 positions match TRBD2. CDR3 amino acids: CASSQIPGRGGYEQYF. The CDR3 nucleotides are TGTGCCAGCAGTCAAATCCCGGGACGGGGAGGGTACGAGCAGTACTTC.